These 17 T cell receptor beta chains were all obtained from the same sample, sequenced in a study of shared clonotypes between healthy human individuals. Only CD45RO-negative cells positively selected for CCR7 counted as naive CD8 cells, so terminally differentiated effector memory CD45RA+ cells were excluded. Assay used: immunoSEQ multiplex PCR; TCRdb lists only in-frame clones, some missing. The data contain about 2 million clones, about 95% of them singletons. The specimen sequenced was naive CD8+ T cells sorted from blood. The receptors here all came from a young man in good health.

V usage is TRBV29-1 and J usage is TRBJ2-7; a weak D match, TRBD1 (6 bases). V lost 6 bases, J lost 2 bases, and 14 bases lay in between. The CDR3 has 13 residues. CDR1 SQVTM and CDR2 ANQGSEA come from the germline V gene. CDR3 sequence (DNA): TGCAGCGTGCAAACACGGGACACCTACGAGCAGTACTTC. Translating gives CSVQTRDTYEQYF.

Concerning this clone itself: Other DNA sequences in the sample encode the same CDR3. This chain uses TRBV5-1 with TRBJ2-7; D is perhaps TRBD1 (5 bases). CDR1 and CDR2 (germline): SGHRS, YFSETQ. The V gene lost 2 bases and the J gene lost 1 base, with 7 bases spanning the gap. This CDR3 contains 13 residues. CDR3 bases: TGCGCCAGCAGCTTAACAGGTTCCTACGAGCAGTACTTC. As protein: CASSLTGSYEQYF.

Worth noting for this clone: Other DNA sequences from this sample encode an identical CDR3 as well. This chain uses TRBV30 with TRBJ1-1, with D unclear. V lost 5 bases and J 5 bases, leaving 9 bases between the germline ends. CDR3 length: 11 amino acids. The germline V gene encodes CDR1 GTSNPN and CDR2 SVGIG (reference sequence). CDR3 nucleotides: TGTGCCTGGTCCGTAGGGACTGAAGCTTTCTTT. As protein: CAWSVGTEAFF. Using reference TRBV30 and TRBJ1-1 for the parts outside the CDR3, the full variable domain is SQTIHQWPATLVQPVGSPLSLECTVEGTSNPNLYWYRQAAGRGLQLLFYSVGIGQISSEVPQNLSASRPQDRQFILSSKKLLLSDSGFYLCAWSVGTEAFFGQGTRLTVV.

This clone was observed once. V is TRBV9 and J is TRBJ2-7; 11 nucleotides line up with TRBD1. Germline V gene lookup returns CDR1 SGDLS and CDR2 YYNGEE. V shed 1 base and J 4 bases; nucleotides not matched to a gene: 7. The CDR3 has 16 residues. Here the CDR3 DNA reads TGTGCCAGCAGCGTATCAGGACAGGGGGCTGGATACGAGCAGTACTTC. Amino acids: CASSVSGQGAGYEQYF.

In its sample, this clone was seen once. The V gene is TRBV5-6, the J gene TRBJ2-7, with a weak D call TRBD2 (6 bases). The CDR3 length is 13 residues. V lost 3 bases and J lost 2, with 9 bases in between. The germline V gene encodes CDR1 SGHDT and CDR2 YYEEEE. The CDR3 nucleotides read TGTGCCAGCAGCTCTGCGGGGACCTACGAGCAGTACTTC. Translation gives CASSSAGTYEQYF.

Written as DNA, the CDR3 is TGTGCCAGCAGTTACGGCGAAGGCAGGTTTAATCAGCCCCAGCATTTT. As protein: CASSYGEGRFNQPQHF. The chain joins TRBV6-6 to TRBJ1-5; D not certain. The CDR3 length is 16 residues. V was trimmed by 2 bases and J by 4 bases, leaving 15 bases between them. Germline CDR1 is MNHNY and CDR2 is SVGAGI (reference sequence).

DNA for the CDR3: TGCGCCAGCAGCCACCCAACGAACTATGGCTACACCTTC. Amino acid sequence: CASSHPTNYGYTF. V and J are TRBV4-1 and TRBJ1-2; no definite D call. V was cut by 3 bases and J by 2 bases, with 7 bases left in between. Germline CDR1 and CDR2: MGHRA and YSYEKL. This CDR3 comprises 13 residues.

The chain employs TRBV27 and TRBJ2-3, with TRBD1 identical over 9 bases. The CDR3 runs 15 residues. J gave up 7 bases and V 5 bases, and 10 bases lay outside the gene matches. Germline V gene lookup returns CDR1 MNHEY and CDR2 SMNVEV (reference sequence). The CDR3 here is CASSPWTGATNTQYF. CDR3 bases: TGTGCCAGCAGTCCCTGGACAGGGGCGACAAATACGCAGTATTTT.

The V gene is TRBV6-4, the J gene TRBJ2-1; D is undetermined. Trimming cost V 3 bases and J 3 bases, with 12 bases left between them. Per germline, CDR1 MRHNA and CDR2 SNTAGT. The CDR3 totals 15 residues. The CDR3 spells CASSEFAANYNEQFF. The CDR3 bases are TGTGCCAGCAGTGAGTTTGCGGCTAACTACAATGAGCAGTTCTTC.

This sequence joins TRBV6-1 and TRBJ2-3; unclear D gene. CDR3 length: 13 residues. CDR1 MNHNS and CDR2 SASEGT come from the germline V gene. Deletions cut 4 bases from V and 6 bases from J, with 11 bases between. The CDR3, as DNA: TGTGCCAGCAGTGGGGTTTTAACGGATACGCAGTATTTT. It is translated as CASSGVLTDTQYF.

This clone was seen only once. The J gene is TRBJ1-4, the V gene TRBV28; D is unresolved. CDR1 MDHEN and CDR2 SYDVKM come from the germline V gene. The CDR3 totals 16 residues. Between the trimmed V and J ends, which lost 1 base and 0 bases, there was a span of 9 bases. DNA of the CDR3: TGTGCCAGCAGTTTATATTTTACAGCAACTAATGAAAAACTGTTTTTT. It is translated as CASSLYFTATNEKLFF. Filled out from reference TRBV28 and TRBJ1-4, the complete variable domain reads DVKVTQSSRYLVKRTGEKVFLECVQDMDHENMFWYRQDPGLGLRLIYFSYDVKMKEKGDIPEGYSVSREKKERFSLILESASTNQTSMYLCASSLYFTATNEKLFFGSGTQLSVL.

Concerning this clone: The sample has other DNA sequences that encode this CDR3 too. The V and J genes are TRBV7-9 and TRBJ2-7, with 9 bases matching TRBD2. The V gene end was trimmed by 5 bases and the J gene end by 3 bases; junction bases not matched to a gene: 5. Germline V gene lookup returns CDR1 SEHNR and CDR2 FQNEAQ (reference sequence). CDR3 size: 14 residues. The CDR3 spells CASSPVAGDYEQYF. CDR3 nucleotide sequence: TGTGCCAGCAGCCCCGTAGCGGGAGACTACGAGCAGTACTTC.

V and J are TRBV11-2 and TRBJ2-1, with D possibly TRBD2 on 6 matching bases. Between the trimmed V and J ends, which lost 3 bases and 3 bases, there was a span of 15 bases. Germline CDR1 reads SGHAT; CDR2 reads FQNNGV. The CDR3 consists of 16 residues. CDR3 residues: CASSFVAAELYNEQFF. DNA for the CDR3: TGTGCCAGCAGCTTTGTAGCGGCGGAGCTCTACAATGAGCAGTTCTTC.

The V call is TRBV27, the J call TRBJ2-5, with D possibly matching TRBD2 (6 bases). The CDR3 sequence is 17 residues long. Deletions cut 6 bases from V and 3 bases from J, with 23 bases between. CDR1 is MNHEY, CDR2 SMNVEV, per germline (reference sequence). The CDR3 sequence is CASSELPGTGAKETQYF. The CDR3 nucleotides are TGTGCCAGCAGCGAACTTCCCGGGACTGGGGCTAAAGAGACCCAGTACTTC.

The CDR3 loop is CASSIDLEDSSYEQYF. CDR3 nucleotide sequence: TGTGCCAGTAGTATAGATCTAGAGGACAGTTCCTACGAGCAGTACTTC. J is TRBJ2-7 and V is TRBV19; a possible D gene is TRBD1 (6 bases). The germline V gene has CDR1 LNHDA and CDR2 SQIVND (reference sequence). Deletions cut 0 bases from V and 1 base from J, with 13 bases between. The length of the CDR3 is 16 residues. Drawing the rest from reference TRBV19 and TRBJ2-7, the complete variable domain is DGGITQSPKYLFRKEGQNVTLSCEQNLNHDAMYWYRQDPGQGLRLIYYSQIVNDFQKGDIAEGYSVSREKKESFPLTVTSAQKNPTAFYLCASSIDLEDSSYEQYFGPGTRLTVT.

This clone was seen once. The rearrangement uses TRBV30 and TRBJ2-4; D unresolved. The V and J ends lost 3 bases and 4 bases respectively, with 7 bases between them. Germline CDR1 is GTSNPN and CDR2 is SVGIG (reference sequence). The CDR3 is made up of 12 amino acids. CDR3 sequence (DNA): TGTGCCTGGAGACAAAATAAAAACATTCAGTACTTC. Translated, it gives CAWRQNKNIQYF. The variable domain in full, completed from reference TRBV30 and TRBJ2-4, reads SQTIHQWPATLVQPVGSPLSLECTVEGTSNPNLYWYRQAAGRGLQLLFYSVGIGQISSEVPQNLSASRPQDRQFILSSKKLLLSDSGFYLCAWRQNKNIQYFGAGTRLSVL.

The rearrangement links TRBV27 to TRBJ2-5, with 13 bases that match TRBD2. This CDR3 has 14 amino acids. With V trimmed by 8 bases and J by 3 bases, 3 bases remained unmatched. Germline CDR1 reads MNHEY; CDR2 reads SMNVEV (reference sequence). The CDR3 region is CASGGTSGEETQYF. The CDR3 DNA reads as TGTGCCAGCGGGGGGACTAGCGGGGAAGAGACCCAGTACTTC.